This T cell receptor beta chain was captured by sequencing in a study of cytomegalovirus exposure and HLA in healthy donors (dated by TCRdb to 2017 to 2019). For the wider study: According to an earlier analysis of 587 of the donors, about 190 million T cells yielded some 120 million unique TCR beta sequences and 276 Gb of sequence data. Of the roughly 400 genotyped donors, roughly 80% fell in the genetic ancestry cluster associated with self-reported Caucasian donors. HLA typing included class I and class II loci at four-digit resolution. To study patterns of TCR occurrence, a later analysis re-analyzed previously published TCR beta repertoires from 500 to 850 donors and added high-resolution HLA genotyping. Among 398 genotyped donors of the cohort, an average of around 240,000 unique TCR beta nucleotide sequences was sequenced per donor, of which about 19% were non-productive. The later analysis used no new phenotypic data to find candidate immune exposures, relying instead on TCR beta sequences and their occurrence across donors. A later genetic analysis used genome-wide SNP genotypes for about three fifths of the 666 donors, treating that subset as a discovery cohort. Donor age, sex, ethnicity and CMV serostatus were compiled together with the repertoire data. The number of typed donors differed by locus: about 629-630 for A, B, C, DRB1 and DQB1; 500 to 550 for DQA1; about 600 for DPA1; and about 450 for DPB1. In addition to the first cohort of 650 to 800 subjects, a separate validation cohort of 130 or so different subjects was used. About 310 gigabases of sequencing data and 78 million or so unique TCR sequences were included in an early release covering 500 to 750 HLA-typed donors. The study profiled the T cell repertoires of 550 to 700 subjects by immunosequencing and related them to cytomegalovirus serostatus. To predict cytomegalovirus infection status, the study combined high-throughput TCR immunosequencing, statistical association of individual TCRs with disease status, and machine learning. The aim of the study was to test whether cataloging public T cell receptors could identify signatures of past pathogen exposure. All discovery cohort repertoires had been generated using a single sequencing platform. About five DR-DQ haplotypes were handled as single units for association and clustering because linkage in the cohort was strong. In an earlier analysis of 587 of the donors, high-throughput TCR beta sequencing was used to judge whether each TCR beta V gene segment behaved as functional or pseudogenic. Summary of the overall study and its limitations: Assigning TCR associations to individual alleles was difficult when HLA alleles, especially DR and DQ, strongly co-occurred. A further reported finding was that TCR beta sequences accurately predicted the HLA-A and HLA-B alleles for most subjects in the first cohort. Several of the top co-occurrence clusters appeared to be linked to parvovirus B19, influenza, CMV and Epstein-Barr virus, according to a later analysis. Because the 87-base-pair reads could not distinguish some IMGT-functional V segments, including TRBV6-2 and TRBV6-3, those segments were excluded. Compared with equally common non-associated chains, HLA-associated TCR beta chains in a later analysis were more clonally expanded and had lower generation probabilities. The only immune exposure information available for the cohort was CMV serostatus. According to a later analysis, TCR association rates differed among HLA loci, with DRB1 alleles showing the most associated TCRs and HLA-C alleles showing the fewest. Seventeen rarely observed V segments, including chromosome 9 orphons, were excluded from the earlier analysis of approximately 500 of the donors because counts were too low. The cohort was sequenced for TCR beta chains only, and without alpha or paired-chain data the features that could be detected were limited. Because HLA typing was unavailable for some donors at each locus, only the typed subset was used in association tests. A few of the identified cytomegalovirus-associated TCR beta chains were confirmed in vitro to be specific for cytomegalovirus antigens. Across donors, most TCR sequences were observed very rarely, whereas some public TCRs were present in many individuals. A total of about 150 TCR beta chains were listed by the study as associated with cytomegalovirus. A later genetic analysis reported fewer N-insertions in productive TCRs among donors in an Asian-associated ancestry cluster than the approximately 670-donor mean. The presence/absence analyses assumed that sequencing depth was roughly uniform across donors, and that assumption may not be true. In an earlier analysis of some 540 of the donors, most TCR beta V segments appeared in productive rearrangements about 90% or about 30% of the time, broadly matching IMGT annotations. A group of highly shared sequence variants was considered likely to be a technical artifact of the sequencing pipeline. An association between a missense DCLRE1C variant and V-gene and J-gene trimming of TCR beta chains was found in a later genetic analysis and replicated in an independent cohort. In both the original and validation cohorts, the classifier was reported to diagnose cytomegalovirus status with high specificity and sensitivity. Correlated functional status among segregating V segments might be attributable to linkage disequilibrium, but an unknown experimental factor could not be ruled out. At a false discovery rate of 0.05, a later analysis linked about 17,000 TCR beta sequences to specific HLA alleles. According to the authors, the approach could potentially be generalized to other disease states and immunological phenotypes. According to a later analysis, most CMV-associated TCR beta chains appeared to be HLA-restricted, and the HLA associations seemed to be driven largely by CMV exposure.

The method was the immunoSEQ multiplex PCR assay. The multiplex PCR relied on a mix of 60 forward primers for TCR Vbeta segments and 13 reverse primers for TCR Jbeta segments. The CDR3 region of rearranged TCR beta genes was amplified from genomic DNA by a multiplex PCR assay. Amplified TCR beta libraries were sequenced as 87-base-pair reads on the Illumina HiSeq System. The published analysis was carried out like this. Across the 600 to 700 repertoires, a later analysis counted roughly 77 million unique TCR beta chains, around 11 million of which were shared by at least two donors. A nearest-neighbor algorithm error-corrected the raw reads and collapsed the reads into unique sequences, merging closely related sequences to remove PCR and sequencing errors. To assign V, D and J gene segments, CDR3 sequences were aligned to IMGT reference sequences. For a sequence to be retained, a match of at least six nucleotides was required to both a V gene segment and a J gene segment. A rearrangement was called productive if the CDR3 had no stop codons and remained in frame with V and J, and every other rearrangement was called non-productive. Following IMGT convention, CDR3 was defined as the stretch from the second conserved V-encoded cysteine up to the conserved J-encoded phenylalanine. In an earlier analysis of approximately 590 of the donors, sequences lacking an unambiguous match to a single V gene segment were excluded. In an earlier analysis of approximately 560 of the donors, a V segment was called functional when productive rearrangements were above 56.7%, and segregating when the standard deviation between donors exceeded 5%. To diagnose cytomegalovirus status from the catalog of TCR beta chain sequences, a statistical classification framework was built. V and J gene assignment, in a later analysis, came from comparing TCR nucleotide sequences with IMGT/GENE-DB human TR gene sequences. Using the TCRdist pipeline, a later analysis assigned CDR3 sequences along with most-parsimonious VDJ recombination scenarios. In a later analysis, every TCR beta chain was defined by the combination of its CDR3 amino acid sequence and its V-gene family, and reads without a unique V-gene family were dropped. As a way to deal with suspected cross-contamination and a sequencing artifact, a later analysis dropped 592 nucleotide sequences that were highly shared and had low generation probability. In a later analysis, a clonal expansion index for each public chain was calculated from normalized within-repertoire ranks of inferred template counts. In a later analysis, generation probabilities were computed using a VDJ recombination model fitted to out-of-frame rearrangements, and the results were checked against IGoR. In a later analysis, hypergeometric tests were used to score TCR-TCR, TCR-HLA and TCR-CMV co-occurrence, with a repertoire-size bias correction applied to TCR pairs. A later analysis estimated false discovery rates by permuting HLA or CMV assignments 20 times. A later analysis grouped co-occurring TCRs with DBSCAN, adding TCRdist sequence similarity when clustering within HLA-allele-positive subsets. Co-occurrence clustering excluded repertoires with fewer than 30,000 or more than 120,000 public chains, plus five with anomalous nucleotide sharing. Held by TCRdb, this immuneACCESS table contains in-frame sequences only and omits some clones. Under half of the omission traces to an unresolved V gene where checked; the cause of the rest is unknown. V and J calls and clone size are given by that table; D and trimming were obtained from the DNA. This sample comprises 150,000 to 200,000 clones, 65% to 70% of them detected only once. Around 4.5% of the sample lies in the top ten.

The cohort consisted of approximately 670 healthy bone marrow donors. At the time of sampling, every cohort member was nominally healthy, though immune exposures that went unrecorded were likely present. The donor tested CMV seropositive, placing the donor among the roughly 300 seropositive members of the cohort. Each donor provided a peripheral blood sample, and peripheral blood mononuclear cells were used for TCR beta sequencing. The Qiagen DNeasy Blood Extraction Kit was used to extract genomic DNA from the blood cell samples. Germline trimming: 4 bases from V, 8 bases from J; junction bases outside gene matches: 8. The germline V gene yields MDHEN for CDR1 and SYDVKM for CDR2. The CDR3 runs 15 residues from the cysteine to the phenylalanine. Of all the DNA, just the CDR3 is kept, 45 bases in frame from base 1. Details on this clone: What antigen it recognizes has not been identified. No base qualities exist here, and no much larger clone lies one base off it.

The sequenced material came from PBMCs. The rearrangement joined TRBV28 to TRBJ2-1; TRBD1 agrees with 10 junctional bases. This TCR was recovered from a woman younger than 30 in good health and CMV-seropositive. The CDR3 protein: CASSSPGTGDDEQFF. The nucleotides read TGTGCCAGCAGTTCGCCCGGGACAGGGGACGATGAGCAGTTCTTC.